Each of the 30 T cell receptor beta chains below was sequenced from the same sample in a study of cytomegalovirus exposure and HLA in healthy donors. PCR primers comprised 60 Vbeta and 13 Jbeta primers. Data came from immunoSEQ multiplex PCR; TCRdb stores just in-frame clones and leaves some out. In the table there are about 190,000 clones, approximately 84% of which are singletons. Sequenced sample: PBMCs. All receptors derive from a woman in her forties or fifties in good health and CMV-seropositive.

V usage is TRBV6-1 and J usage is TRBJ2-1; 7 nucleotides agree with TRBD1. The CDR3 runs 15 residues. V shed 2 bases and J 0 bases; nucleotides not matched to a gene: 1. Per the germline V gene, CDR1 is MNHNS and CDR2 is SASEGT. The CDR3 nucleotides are TGTGCCAGCAGTGAACAGGGGGTCTCCTACAATGAGCAGTTCTTC. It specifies CASSEQGVSYNEQFF.

CDR3 bases: TGTGCCAGCAGCCAGAGGACTAGCGGGGGGGCGGGGCAAGAGACCCAGTACTTC. Translated: CASSQRTSGGAGQETQYF. The chain couples TRBV7-2 to TRBJ2-5; 15 nucleotides align to TRBD2. CDR1 SGHTA and CDR2 FQGNSA come from the germline V gene. The ends lost 5 bases at V and 2 bases at J; junction bases unmatched: 9. The CDR3 totals 18 residues.

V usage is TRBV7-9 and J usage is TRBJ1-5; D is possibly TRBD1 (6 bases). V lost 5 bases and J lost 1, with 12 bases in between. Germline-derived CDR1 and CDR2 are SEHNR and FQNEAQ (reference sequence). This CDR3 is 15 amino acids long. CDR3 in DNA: TGTGCCAGCAGCCTACAGGGTGGAAGCAATCAGCCCCAGCATTTT. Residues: CASSLQGGSNQPQHF.

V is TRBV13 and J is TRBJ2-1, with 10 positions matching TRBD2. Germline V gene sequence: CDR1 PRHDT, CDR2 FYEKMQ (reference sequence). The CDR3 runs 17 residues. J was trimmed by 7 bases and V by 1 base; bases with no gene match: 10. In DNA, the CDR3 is TGTGCCAGCAGCTTAGAGGTAGCGGGGGGCCCGGGGAATGAGCAGTTCTTC. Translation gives CASSLEVAGGPGNEQFF.

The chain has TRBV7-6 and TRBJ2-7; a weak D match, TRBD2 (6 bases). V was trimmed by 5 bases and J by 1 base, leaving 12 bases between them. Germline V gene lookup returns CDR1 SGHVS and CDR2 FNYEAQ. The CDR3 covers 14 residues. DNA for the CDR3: TGTGCCAGCAGCCCCGGACGGGGGTCCTACGAGCAGTACTTC. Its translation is CASSPGRGSYEQYF.

Written as DNA, the CDR3 is TGTGCCAGCAGCTTACAGGGGAACAATCAGCCCCAGCATTTT. Its protein product is CASSLQGNNQPQHF. The gene calls are TRBV7-9 and TRBJ1-5, with a possible D match to TRBD1 (6 bases). Germline V CDR1 and CDR2: SEHNR, FQNEAQ (reference sequence). This CDR3 spans 14 amino acids. Trimming pared 2 bases from V and 3 bases from J, leaving 8 bases between.

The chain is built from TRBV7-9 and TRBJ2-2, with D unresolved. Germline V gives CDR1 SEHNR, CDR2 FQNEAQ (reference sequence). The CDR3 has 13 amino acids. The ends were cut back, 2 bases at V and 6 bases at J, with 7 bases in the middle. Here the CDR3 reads CASSLSDPGELFF. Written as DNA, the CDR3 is TGTGCCAGCAGCTTATCAGATCCCGGGGAGCTGTTTTTT.

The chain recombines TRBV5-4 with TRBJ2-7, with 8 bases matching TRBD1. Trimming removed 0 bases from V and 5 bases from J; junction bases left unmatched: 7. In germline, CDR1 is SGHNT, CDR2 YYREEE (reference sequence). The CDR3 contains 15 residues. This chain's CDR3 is CASSLVDRDLNEQYF. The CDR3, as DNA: TGTGCCAGCAGCTTGGTGGACAGGGACTTGAACGAGCAGTACTTC.

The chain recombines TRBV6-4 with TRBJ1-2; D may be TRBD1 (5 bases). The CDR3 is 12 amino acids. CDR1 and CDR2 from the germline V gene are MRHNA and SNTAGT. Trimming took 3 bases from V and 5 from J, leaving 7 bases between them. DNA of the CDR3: TGTGCCAGCAGTGAGGGGGGTTATGGCTACACCTTC. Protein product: CASSEGGYGYTF.

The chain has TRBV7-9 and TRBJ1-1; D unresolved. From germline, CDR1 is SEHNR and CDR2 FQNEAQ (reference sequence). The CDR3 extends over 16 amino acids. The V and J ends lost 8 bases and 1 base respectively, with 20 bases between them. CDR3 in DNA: TGTGCCAGCCAGTCCTTGTGGGCGATGTCGAACACTGAAGCTTTCTTT. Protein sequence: CASQSLWAMSNTEAFF.

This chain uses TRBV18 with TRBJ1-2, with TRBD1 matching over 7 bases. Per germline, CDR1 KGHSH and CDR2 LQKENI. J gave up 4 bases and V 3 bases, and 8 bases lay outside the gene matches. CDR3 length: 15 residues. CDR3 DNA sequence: TGTGCCAGCTCACCGACAGGGTCGAATGGCTATGGCTACACCTTC. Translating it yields CASSPTGSNGYGYTF. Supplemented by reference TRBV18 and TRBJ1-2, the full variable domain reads NAGVMQNPRHLVRRRGQEARLRCSPMKGHSHVYWYRQLPEEGLKFMVYLQKENIIDESGMPKERFSAEFPKEGPSILRIQQVVRGDSAAYFCASSPTGSNGYGYTFGSGTRLTVV.

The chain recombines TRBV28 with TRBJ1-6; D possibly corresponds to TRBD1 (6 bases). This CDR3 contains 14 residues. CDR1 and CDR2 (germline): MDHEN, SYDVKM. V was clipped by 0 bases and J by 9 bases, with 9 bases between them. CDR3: CASSLWVGGSPLHF. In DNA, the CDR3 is TGTGCCAGCAGTTTATGGGTAGGGGGTTCACCCCTCCACTTT.

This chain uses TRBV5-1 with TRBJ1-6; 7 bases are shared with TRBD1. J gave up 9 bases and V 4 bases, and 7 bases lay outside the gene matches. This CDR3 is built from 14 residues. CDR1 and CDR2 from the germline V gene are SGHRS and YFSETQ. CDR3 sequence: CASSARGDSSPLHF. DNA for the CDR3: TGCGCCAGCAGCGCACGAGGGGACAGTTCACCCCTCCACTTT.

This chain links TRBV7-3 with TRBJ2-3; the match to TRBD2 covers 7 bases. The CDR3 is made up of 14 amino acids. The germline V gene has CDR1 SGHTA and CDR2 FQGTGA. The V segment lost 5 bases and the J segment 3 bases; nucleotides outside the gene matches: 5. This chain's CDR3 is CASSPTGGTDTQYF. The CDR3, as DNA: TGTGCCAGCAGCCCTACGGGGGGAACAGATACGCAGTATTTT. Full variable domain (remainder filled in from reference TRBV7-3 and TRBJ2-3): GAGVSQTPSNKVTEKGKYVELRCDPISGHTALYWYRQSLGQGPEFLIYFQGTGAADDSGLPNDRFFAVRPEGSVSTLKIQRTERGDSAVYLCASSPTGGTDTQYFGPGTRLTVL.

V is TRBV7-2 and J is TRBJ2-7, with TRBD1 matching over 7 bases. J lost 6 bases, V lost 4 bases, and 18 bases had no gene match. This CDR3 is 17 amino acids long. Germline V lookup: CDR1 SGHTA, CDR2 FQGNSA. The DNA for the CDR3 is TGTGCCAGCAGCTCCCTGGTGGGACAGACCATCGGGGCCGAGCAGTACTTC. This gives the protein CASSSLVGQTIGAEQYF.

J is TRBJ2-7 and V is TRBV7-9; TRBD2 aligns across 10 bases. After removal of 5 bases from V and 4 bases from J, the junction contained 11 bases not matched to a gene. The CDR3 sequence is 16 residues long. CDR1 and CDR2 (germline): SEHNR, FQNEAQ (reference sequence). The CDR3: CASSPGTSAGEYEQYF. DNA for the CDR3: TGTGCCAGCAGCCCTGGGACTAGCGCGGGCGAATACGAGCAGTACTTC.

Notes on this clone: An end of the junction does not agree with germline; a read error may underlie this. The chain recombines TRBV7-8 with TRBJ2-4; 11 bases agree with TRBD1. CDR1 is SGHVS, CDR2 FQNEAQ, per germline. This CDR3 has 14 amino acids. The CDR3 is CASSLGDRGFIQCF. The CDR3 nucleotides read TGTGCCAGCAGCTTAGGGGACAGGGGGTTCATTCAGTGCTTC.

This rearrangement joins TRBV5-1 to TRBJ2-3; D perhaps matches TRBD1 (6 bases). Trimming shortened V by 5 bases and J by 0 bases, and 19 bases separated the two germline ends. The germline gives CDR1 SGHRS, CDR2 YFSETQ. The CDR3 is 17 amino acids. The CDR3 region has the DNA TGCGCCAGCAGTTCACCGACAGGCACCTCTAGCACAGATACGCAGTATTTT. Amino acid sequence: CASSSPTGTSSTDTQYF.

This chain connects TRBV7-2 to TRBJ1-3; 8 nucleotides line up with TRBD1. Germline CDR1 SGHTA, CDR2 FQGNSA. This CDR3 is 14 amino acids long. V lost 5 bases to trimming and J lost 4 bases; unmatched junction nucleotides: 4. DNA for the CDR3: TGTGCCAGCAGCCCAGACAGGGGAGGAAACACCATATATTTT. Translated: CASSPDRGGNTIYF. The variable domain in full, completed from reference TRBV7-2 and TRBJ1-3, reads GAGVSQSPSNKVTEKGKDVELRCDPISGHTALYWYRQSLGQGLEFLIYFQGNSAPDKSGLPSDRFSAERTGGSVSTLTIQRTQQEDSAVYLCASSPDRGGNTIYFGEGSWLTVV.

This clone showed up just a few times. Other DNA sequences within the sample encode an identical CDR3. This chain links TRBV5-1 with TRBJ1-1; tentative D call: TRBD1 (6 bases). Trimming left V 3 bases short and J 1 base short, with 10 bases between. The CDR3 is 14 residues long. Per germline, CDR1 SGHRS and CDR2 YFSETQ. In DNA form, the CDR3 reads TGCGCCAGCAGCTCGGGACAACCGAACACTGAAGCTTTCTTT. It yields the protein CASSSGQPNTEAFF.

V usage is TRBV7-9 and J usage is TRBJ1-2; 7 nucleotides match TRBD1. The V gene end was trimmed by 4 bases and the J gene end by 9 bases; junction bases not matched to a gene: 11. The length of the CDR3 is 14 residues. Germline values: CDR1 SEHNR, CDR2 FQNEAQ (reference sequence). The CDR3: CASSWDRRRLSYTF. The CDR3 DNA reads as TGTGCCAGCAGCTGGGACAGACGAAGGCTGAGCTACACCTTC. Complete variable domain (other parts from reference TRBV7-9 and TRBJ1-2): DTGVSQNPRHKITKRGQNVTFRCDPISEHNRLYWYRQTLGQGPEFLTYFQNEAQLEKSRLLSDRFSAERPKGSFSTLEIQRTEQGDSAMYLCASSWDRRRLSYTFGSGTRLTVV.

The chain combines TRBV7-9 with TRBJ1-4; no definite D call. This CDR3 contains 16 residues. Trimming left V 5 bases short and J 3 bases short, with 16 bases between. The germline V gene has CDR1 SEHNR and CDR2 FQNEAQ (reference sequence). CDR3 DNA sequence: TGTGCCAGCAGCCCCGAAGGCGGCCGCCCTAATGAAAAACTGTTTTTT. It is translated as CASSPEGGRPNEKLFF. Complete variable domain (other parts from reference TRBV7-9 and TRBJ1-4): DTGVSQNPRHKITKRGQNVTFRCDPISEHNRLYWYRQTLGQGPEFLTYFQNEAQLEKSRLLSDRFSAERPKGSFSTLEIQRTEQGDSAMYLCASSPEGGRPNEKLFFGSGTQLSVL.

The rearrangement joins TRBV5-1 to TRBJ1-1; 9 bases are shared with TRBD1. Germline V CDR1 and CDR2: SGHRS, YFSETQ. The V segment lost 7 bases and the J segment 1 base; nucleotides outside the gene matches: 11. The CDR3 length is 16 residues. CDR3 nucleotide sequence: TGCGCCAGCTCAACAGGGGGCTCCCCTACGAACACTGAAGCTTTCTTT. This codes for CASSTGGSPTNTEAFF.

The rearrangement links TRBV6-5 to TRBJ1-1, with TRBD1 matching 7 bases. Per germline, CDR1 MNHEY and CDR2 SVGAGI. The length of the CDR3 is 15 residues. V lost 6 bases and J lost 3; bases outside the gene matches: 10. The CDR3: CASRLPTGRDTEAFF. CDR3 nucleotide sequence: TGTGCCAGCAGACTTCCGACAGGGCGGGACACTGAAGCTTTCTTT.

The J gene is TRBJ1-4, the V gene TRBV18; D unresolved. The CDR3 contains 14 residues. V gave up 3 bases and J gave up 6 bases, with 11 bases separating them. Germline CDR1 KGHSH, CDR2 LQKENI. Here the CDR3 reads CASSPQAADEKLFF. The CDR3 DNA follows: TGTGCCAGCTCACCTCAGGCAGCGGATGAAAAACTGTTTTTT.

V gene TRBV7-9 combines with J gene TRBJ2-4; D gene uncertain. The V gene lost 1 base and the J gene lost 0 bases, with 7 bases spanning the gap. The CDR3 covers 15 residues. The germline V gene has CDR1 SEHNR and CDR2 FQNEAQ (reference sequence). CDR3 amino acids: CASSLGVAAKNIQYF. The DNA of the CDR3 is TGTGCCAGCAGCTTAGGTGTAGCAGCCAAAAACATTCAGTACTTC.

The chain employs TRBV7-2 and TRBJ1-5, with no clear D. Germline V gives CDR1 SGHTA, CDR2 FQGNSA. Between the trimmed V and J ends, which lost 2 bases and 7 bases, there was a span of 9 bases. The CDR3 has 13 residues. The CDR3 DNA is TGTGCCAGCAGCTTACCGGCGGGACAGCCCCAGCATTTT. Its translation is CASSLPAGQPQHF.

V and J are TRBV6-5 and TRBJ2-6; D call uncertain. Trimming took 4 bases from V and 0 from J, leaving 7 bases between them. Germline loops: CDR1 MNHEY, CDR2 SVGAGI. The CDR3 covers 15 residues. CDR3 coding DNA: TGTGCCAGCAGTTTGCGGAACTCTGGGGCCAACGTCCTGACTTTC. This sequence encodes CASSLRNSGANVLTF.

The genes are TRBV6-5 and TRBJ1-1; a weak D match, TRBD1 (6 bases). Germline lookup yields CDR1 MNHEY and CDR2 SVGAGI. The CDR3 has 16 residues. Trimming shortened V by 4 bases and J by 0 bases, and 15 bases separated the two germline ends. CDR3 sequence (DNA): TGTGCCAGCAGTTGGAGCTTAACAGGGATGAACACTGAAGCTTTCTTT. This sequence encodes CASSWSLTGMNTEAFF.

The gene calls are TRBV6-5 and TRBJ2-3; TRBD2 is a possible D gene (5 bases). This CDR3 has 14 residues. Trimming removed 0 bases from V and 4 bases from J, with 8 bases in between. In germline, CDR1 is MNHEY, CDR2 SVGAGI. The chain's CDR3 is CASSYSTEADTQYF. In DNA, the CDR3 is TGTGCCAGCAGTTACTCGACGGAGGCAGATACGCAGTATTTT.